The entry that follows covers one T cell receptor beta chain sequence. Its specificity is not known. V shed 3 bases and J 3 bases; nucleotides not matched to a gene: 9. The CDR3 totals 17 residues. From germline, CDR1 is SGDLS and CDR2 YYNGEE. The data derive from a study of CD8 T cells in Susac syndrome. Findings and limits, study-wide: The study admitted that it had a relatively small number of individuals in its TCR sequencing and HLA analysis.

From blood CD8+ and CD4+ T cells, TCR beta sequences were generated. Patients with stable or active relapsing-remitting disease, all of them treatment-naive, made up the multiple sclerosis controls. Random hexamers were used to reverse transcribe 0.5 to 1 ug of RNA. The TCR beta CDR3 was amplified by immunoSEQ multiplex PCR across 54 Vbeta, 13 Jbeta. TCRdb re-analysed the immunoSEQ multiplex PCR reads in MiXCR, keeping a single row per CDR3 protein. The table shows 150,000 to 200,000 distinct CDR3 sequences, with approximately 94% occurring only once. This rearrangement joins TRBV9 to TRBJ2-1, with 10 bases lining up with TRBD2. The receptor was derived from a human donor with multiple sclerosis. Sequencing was performed on CD4+ T cells from PBMCs. CDR3 DNA: TGTGCCAGCAGCGAGGCGTCCGGGACTAGCGACTACAATGAGCAGTTCTTC. It specifies CASSEASGTSDYNEQFF.